Listed here are 11 T cell receptor beta chains from one sample, sequenced in a study of blood T cells in healthy people across ages. Together with a sample-barcoded 5' primer, a J-beta primer mix was included in a second PCR lasting about 7 to 11 cycles. Each CDR3 protein gets one entry after TCRdb re-called the 5' RACE reads with MiXCR. The sample consists of under 2,000,000 distinct CDR3 sequences, roughly 49% of them appearing once. The sample consisted of blood. These receptors came from a woman between 35 and 50 years old in good health.

This clonotype has only a few counts. V gene TRBV20-1 combines with J gene TRBJ1-1; D may be TRBD1 (5 bases). The CDR3 extends over 16 amino acids. V was shortened by 0 bases and J by 0 bases, with 14 bases between the two germline ends. Germline V gene data show CDR1 as DFQATT and CDR2 as SNEGSKA (reference sequence). CDR3 sequence reads: CSARDPSGAMNTEAFF. CDR3 bases: TGCAGTGCTAGAGATCCGAGTGGGGCCATGAACACTGAAGCTTTCTTT.

CDR3: CATSDIGTGNEQFF. CDR3 in DNA: TGTGCCACCAGTGATATTGGGACAGGCAATGAGCAGTTCTTC. This chain joins TRBV24-1 and TRBJ2-1; 8 nucleotides line up with TRBD1. The CDR3 has 14 residues. Per germline, CDR1 KGHDR and CDR2 SFDVKD. V lost 3 bases to trimming and J lost 6 bases; unmatched junction nucleotides: 3.

The chain combines TRBV6-2 or TRBV6-3 with TRBJ2-7; TRBD1 might be the D (6 bases). The germline CDR1 and CDR2 sequences are MNHEY and SVGEGT. The CDR3 length is 15 residues. Trimming stripped 7 bases from V and 0 bases from J, with 16 bases between. In DNA form, the CDR3 reads TGTGCCAGCACCCCCGGGACATCGAGCTCCTACGAGCAGTACTTC. Its protein is CASTPGTSSSYEQYF.

The chain uses TRBV20-1 and TRBJ1-4, with D unresolved. The CDR3 has 12 residues. Trimming pared 0 bases from V and 8 bases from J, leaving 7 bases between. From germline, CDR1 is DFQATT and CDR2 SNEGSKA (reference sequence). For the CDR3, the DNA is TGCAGTGCTAGAGATGTGGGAGAAAAACTGTTTTTT. Encoded protein: CSARDVGEKLFF.

The V call is TRBV20-1, the J call TRBJ1-1; 8 positions agree with TRBD1. The CDR3 has 13 residues. V trimming: 8 bases; J trimming: 3 bases; junction bases outside the gene matches: 8. From germline, CDR1 is DFQATT and CDR2 SNEGSKA (reference sequence). CDR3 loop: CSPSGGFDTEAFF. The DNA for the CDR3 is TGCAGTCCGTCAGGGGGCTTTGACACTGAAGCTTTCTTT.

The chain is built from TRBV27 and TRBJ1-2; D is unclear. The germline CDR1 and CDR2 sequences are MNHEY and SMNVEV (reference sequence). V lost 5 bases and J lost 8, with 15 bases in between. The CDR3 is 13 amino acids. The CDR3 here is CASSIGRTLGYTF. DNA of the CDR3: TGTGCCAGCAGTATAGGGCGTACTTTGGGCTACACCTTC.

This chain uses TRBV7-9 with TRBJ2-7, with 8 bases fitting TRBD1. This CDR3 has 16 amino acids. Germline assignment: CDR1 SEHNR and CDR2 FQNEAQ (reference sequence). Losses at the gene ends were 2 bases for V and 1 base for J; bases not matched to a gene: 7. CDR3 DNA: TGTGCCAGCAGCTTACACGGACAGGGCCCATCCTACGAGCAGTACTTC. It yields the protein CASSLHGQGPSYEQYF.

The chain is built from TRBV5-1 and TRBJ2-1, with TRBD2 identical over 9 bases. CDR1 and CDR2 (germline): SGHRS, YFSETQ. With 4 bases clipped from V and 6 bases from J, the junction kept 11 bases outside the gene matches. The CDR3 extends over 16 amino acids. The CDR3 region is CASSPEWAGGRNEQFF. The CDR3 DNA is TGCGCCAGCAGCCCCGAGTGGGCGGGGGGGCGCAATGAGCAGTTCTTC.

The chain links TRBV5-1 to TRBJ2-3; TRBD2 matches 7 bases. Trimming took 7 bases from V and 2 from J; bases not matched to a gene: 10. CDR3 length equals 15 residues. Germline lookup yields CDR1 SGHRS and CDR2 YFSETQ. The CDR3 is CASDPQRGYTDTQYF. CDR3 sequence (DNA): TGCGCCAGCGACCCCCAGCGGGGATACACAGATACGCAGTATTTT.

The chain links TRBV29-1 to TRBJ1-1, with D perhaps TRBD1 (5 bases). CDR1 is SQVTM and CDR2 is ANQGSEA in the germline V gene. V was clipped by 4 bases and J by 6 bases, with 9 bases between them. This CDR3 comprises 11 residues. CDR3: CSVVGVAEAFF. In DNA, the CDR3 is TGCAGCGTTGTAGGGGTGGCTGAAGCTTTCTTT.

The chain joins TRBV10-3 to TRBJ2-1, with TRBD2 matching 11 bases. Trimming cost V 8 bases and J 7 bases; bases outside gene matches: 13. The V gene's germline CDR1 is ENHRY and CDR2 SYGVKD. The CDR3 has 16 residues. CDR3 nucleotides: TGTGCCATCGGACAATCAGGTGGACTAGCGGGTAATGAGCAGTTCTTC. It specifies CAIGQSGGLAGNEQFF.